This TCR beta chain was sequenced in a study of regulatory T cells in long-lasting Graves disease. Time point: persistent/refractory GD, antithyroid drugs over 5 years with positive TRAb. Following extraction of RNA from PBMCs, that RNA was used to make the TCR library. Per germline, CDR1 MNHNS and CDR2 SASEGT. The CDR3 loop spans 16 amino acids. V was pared by 6 bases and J by 3 bases, with 15 bases between. Combining iRepertoire HTBI primers with Arm-PCR of CDR3 regions, the authors built TCR beta libraries. TCRdb used MiXCR to reprocess the multiplex PCR reads, holding one entry per CDR3 protein. The repertoire holds under 450,000 distinct CDR3 sequences, with roughly 25% as singletons.

This clonotype was obtained from a woman aged 40 to 50 with Graves disease. The V gene is TRBV6-1, the J gene TRBJ2-6; either TRBD1 or TRBD2 may supply D (6 bases each). The material sequenced was peripheral blood mononuclear cells (PBMCs), taken when the disease was refractory, from a patient treated with antithyroid drugs. CDR3 in DNA: TGTGCCAGCAGCCAAAGGGGGGTGGATGGGGCCAACGTCCTGACTTTC. This encodes CASSQRGVDGANVLTF.